These 14 T cell receptor beta chains came from one sample sequenced in a study of blood T cells in healthy people across ages. A J-beta primer mix and a sample-barcoded 5' primer were used in a second PCR of roughly 6 to 12 cycles. TCRdb redid the calling of the 5' RACE reads with MiXCR, one entry per CDR3 protein. The sample holds about 1 million distinct CDR3 sequences, 35% to 50% seen once. Sequencing used blood. The source of these receptors is a woman aged 55-69 years in good health.

In this sample, this clonotype turned up a few times. The chain links TRBV9 to TRBJ2-7, with 7 bases aligning to TRBD2. The trim removed 0 bases at V and 4 bases at J, leaving 4 bases unmatched. CDR1 and CDR2 from the germline V gene are SGDLS and YYNGEE. This CDR3 region has 14 residues. The CDR3 reads CASSVGPGGYEQYF. The CDR3 DNA reads TGTGCCAGCAGCGTAGGGCCCGGGGGGTACGAGCAGTACTTC.

The chain combines TRBV27 with TRBJ2-7; D might be TRBD1 (6 bases). The CDR3 is made up of 16 amino acids. The V and J ends lost 0 bases and 3 bases respectively, with 15 bases between them. Per the germline V gene, CDR1 is MNHEY and CDR2 is SMNVEV (reference sequence). The DNA for the CDR3 is TGTGCCAGCAGTTTATCGCTGGGGGCGACGGTCTACGAGCAGTACTTC. Its protein product is CASSLSLGATVYEQYF.

The chain combines TRBV20-1 with TRBJ2-5, with D perhaps TRBD2 (5 bases). The germline CDR1 and CDR2 sequences are DFQATT and SNEGSKA (reference sequence). Trimming shortened V by 3 bases and J by 4 bases, and 12 bases separated the two germline ends. The CDR3 length is 13 residues. The CDR3 spells CSASGMLRETQYF. CDR3 in DNA: TGCAGTGCTAGCGGGATGCTGAGAGAGACCCAGTACTTC.

There are a few counts of this clonotype. V gene TRBV25-1 combines with J gene TRBJ2-5; 10 bases are shared with TRBD2. The CDR3 loop spans 16 amino acids. Germline V CDR1 and CDR2: MGHDK, SYGVNS. V lost 6 bases, J lost 5 bases, and 12 bases stayed unmatched. The CDR3 spells CASSPFLAGVGETQYF. For the CDR3, the DNA is TGTGCCAGCAGCCCATTCCTAGCGGGAGTGGGGGAGACCCAGTACTTC.

The V and J genes are TRBV6-5 and TRBJ2-1; D assignment may be TRBD1 or TRBD2 (5 bases each). The V gene lost 6 bases and the J gene lost 3 bases, with 9 bases spanning the gap. Germline CDR1 is MNHEY and CDR2 is SVGAGI. The CDR3 has 13 amino acids. CDR3 region: CASRGERYNEQFF. The CDR3 DNA sequence: TGTGCCAGCAGGGGGGAGCGCTACAATGAGCAGTTCTTC.

This rearrangement joins TRBV20-1 to TRBJ2-7; 7 positions match TRBD1. Germline V CDR1 and CDR2: DFQATT, SNEGSKA (reference sequence). Germline trimming cut 5 bases from V and 3 bases from J; bases unmatched to any gene: 7. CDR3 length equals 13 residues. Written as DNA, the CDR3 is TGCAGTGCTGATTCAGACAGGGTCTACGAGCAGTACTTC. This encodes CSADSDRVYEQYF.

This clonotype was seen at least ten times. The CDR3 DNA is TGCAGTGCTATCCAAGAGACCCAGTACTTC. Its translation is CSAIQETQYF. This sequence joins TRBV20-1 and TRBJ2-5; D call uncertain. From germline, CDR1 is DFQATT and CDR2 SNEGSKA (reference sequence). This CDR3 is built from 10 residues. Trimming left V 4 bases short and J 1 base short, with 1 base between.

The CDR3, as DNA: TGTGCCAGCTGGGCCCACAGGGAGCAGTACTTC. It is translated as CASWAHREQYF. The rearrangement joins TRBV27 to TRBJ2-1; a weak D match, TRBD1 (5 bases). The J call may not be correct, given that the DNA end is closer to TRBJ2-7. CDR3 length equals 11 residues. Per the germline V gene, CDR1 is MNHEY and CDR2 is SMNVEV (reference sequence).

This clonotype was seen more than once but under ten times. The rearrangement links TRBV7-6 to TRBJ2-5, with 9 nucleotides matching TRBD2. The CDR3 covers 16 residues. V dropped 1 base and J dropped 5; count of bases not matched to a gene: 8. The germline CDR1 and CDR2 sequences are SGHVS and FNYEAQ. CDR3 coding DNA: TGTGCCAGCAGCTTAGGTGGTAGCGGGAGAAGGGAGACCCAGTACTTC. This encodes CASSLGGSGRRETQYF.

This clonotype was counted once. The CDR3 protein is CASSVDGVGRPQHF. Written as DNA, the CDR3 is TGTGCCAGCAGCGTAGATGGGGTTGGTCGGCCCCAGCATTTT. The chain carries TRBV9 and TRBJ1-5, with unresolved D. The CDR3 has 14 residues. Deletions cut 0 bases from V and 9 bases from J, with 13 bases between. The germline V gene has CDR1 SGDLS and CDR2 YYNGEE.

The sample holds a few counts of this clonotype. The chain couples TRBV10-3 to TRBJ1-2; 10 nucleotides align to TRBD1. Trimming took 10 bases from V and 8 from J; bases not matched to a gene: 7. Germline V gives CDR1 ENHRY, CDR2 SYGVKD. The CDR3 consists of 12 residues. CDR3 residues: CATWDRGTGYTF. CDR3 in DNA: TGTGCCACCTGGGACAGGGGAACAGGCTACACCTTC.

The chain links TRBV20-1 to TRBJ2-1, with TRBD2 matching 9 bases. CDR3 length: 15 amino acids. Germline values: CDR1 DFQATT, CDR2 SNEGSKA (reference sequence). V was clipped by 0 bases and J by 7 bases; unmatched bases: 7. DNA of the CDR3: TGCAGTGCTAGAGACCCGGGCGGGAGGGAGAATGAGCAGTTCTTC. It codes for CSARDPGGRENEQFF.

The rearrangement uses TRBV12-3 or TRBV12-4 and TRBJ2-4; 8 nucleotides match TRBD1. Judging by the DNA end, TRBJ2-7 fits better; the J call may be wrong. CDR3 length equals 15 residues. CDR3 protein: CASSFRAGGTYEQYF. As DNA, the CDR3 is TGTGCCAGCAGTTTTAGGGCAGGGGGCACGTACGAGCAGTACTTC.

The V gene is TRBV5-5, the J gene TRBJ2-1, with D perhaps matching TRBD1 (5 bases). The germline V gene has CDR1 SGHKS and CDR2 YYEKEE (reference sequence). The CDR3 is 16 amino acids. V lost 0 bases and J lost 10, with 20 bases in between. CDR3 loop: CASSLAVAGPPYEQFF. CDR3 nucleotides: TGTGCCAGCAGCTTGGCGGTGGCAGGGCCGCCCTACGAGCAGTTCTTC. Filled out from reference TRBV5-5 and TRBJ2-1, the complete variable domain reads DAGVTQSPTHLIKTRGQQVTLRCSPISGHKSVSWYQQVLGQGPQFIFQYYEKEERGRGNFPDRFSARQFPNYSSELNVNALLLGDSALYLCASSLAVAGPPYEQFFGPGTRLTVL.